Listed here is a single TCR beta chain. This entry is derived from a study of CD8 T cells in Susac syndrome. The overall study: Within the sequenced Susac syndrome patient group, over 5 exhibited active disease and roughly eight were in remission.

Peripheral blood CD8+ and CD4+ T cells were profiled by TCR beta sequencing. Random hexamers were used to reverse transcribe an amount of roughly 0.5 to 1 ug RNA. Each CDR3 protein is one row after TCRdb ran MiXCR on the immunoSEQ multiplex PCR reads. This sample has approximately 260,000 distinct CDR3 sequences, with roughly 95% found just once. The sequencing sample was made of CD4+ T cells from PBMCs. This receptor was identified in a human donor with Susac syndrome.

The DNA of the CDR3 is TGCAGTGCTAGAGACCCGGGACAGGGGCCTTCCACTGAAGCTTTCTTT. It codes for CSARDPGQGPSTEAFF. V is TRBV20-1 and J is TRBJ1-1, with 10 bases matching TRBD1. V dropped 0 bases and J dropped 4; count of bases not matched to a gene: 8. The CDR3 extends over 16 amino acids. Germline V gives CDR1 DFQATT, CDR2 SNEGSKA (reference sequence).